This TCR beta chain originates from a study of cytomegalovirus exposure and HLA in healthy donors. Background on the study: T cells numbering about 179 million yielded approximately 100 million unique TCR beta sequences in an earlier analysis. Overall study findings and caveats: Reportedly, cytomegalovirus status was diagnosed with high sensitivity and specificity. When analyzed later, the rates of TCR association showed variation by HLA locus, with DRB1 the most and HLA-C the fewest.

This clone rates as medium-sized. The antigen remains unidentified. The CDR3 runs to 13 residues. Trimming left V 8 bases short and J 6 bases short, with 11 bases between. Germline lookup yields CDR1 SGHTA and CDR2 FQGTGA. The PCR used 60 Vbeta and 13 Jbeta primers. Generated by immunoSEQ multiplex PCR, the TCRdb table keeps only in-frame clones and is missing some. The repertoire holds approximately 150,000 clones, around 75% seen once, with around 3.2% in the top ten. V is TRBV7-3 and J is TRBJ1-6; D may be TRBD1 (5 bases). This receptor was obtained from a man aged 40-55 years in good health and CMV-seronegative. The source material was PBMCs. CDR3 sequence reads: CASAGRGNSPLHF. In DNA, the CDR3 is TGTGCCAGCGCGGGACGGGGTAATTCACCCCTCCACTTT. Drawing the rest from reference TRBV7-3 and TRBJ1-6, the complete variable domain is GAGVSQTPSNKVTEKGKYVELRCDPISGHTALYWYRQSLGQGPEFLIYFQGTGAADDSGLPNDRFFAVRPEGSVSTLKIQRTERGDSAVYLCASAGRGNSPLHFGNGTRLTVT.